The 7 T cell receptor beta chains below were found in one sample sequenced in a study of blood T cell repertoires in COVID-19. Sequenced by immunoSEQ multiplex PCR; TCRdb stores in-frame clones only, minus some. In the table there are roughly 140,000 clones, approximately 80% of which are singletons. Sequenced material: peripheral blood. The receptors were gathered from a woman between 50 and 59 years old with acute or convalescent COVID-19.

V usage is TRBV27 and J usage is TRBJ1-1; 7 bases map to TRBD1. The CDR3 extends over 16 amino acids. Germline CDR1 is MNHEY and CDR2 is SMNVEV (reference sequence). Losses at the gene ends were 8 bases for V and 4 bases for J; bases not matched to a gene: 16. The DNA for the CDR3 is TGTGCCAGCGGGTCAACAGGGGCCCTAAGTGTCACTGAAGCTTTCTTT. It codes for CASGSTGALSVTEAFF.

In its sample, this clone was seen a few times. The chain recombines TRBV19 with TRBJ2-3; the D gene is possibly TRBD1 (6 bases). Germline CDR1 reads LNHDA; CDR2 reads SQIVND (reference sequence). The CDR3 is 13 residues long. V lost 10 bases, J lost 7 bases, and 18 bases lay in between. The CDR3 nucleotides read TGTGCCACGAACCCAGGGGTGAGCTATACGCAGTATTTT. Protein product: CATNPGVSYTQYF. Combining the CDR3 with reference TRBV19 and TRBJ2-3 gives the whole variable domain DGGITQSPKYLFRKEGQNVTLSCEQNLNHDAMYWYRQDPGQGLRLIYYSQIVNDFQKGDIAEGYSVSREKKESFPLTVTSAQKNPTAFYLCATNPGVSYTQYFGPGTRLTVL.

CDR3 in amino acids: CASSVGLGGYTF. The CDR3, as DNA: TGTGCCAGCAGTGTAGGACTTGGGGGCTACACCTTC. The chain employs TRBV2 and TRBJ1-2; D not resolved. Deletions cut 4 bases from V and 8 bases from J, with 11 bases between. This CDR3 has 12 residues. Per the germline V gene, CDR1 is SNHLY and CDR2 is FYNNEI.

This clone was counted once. The DNA for the CDR3 is TGTGCCAGCAGCTTAGGCCCGGGTAATACTGGAAACACCATATATTTT. Translating gives CASSLGPGNTGNTIYF. The V and J genes are TRBV7-2 and TRBJ1-3, with D unresolved. The CDR3 totals 16 residues. CDR1 and CDR2 from the germline V gene are SGHTA and FQGNSA. The V gene lost 1 base and the J gene lost 2 bases, with 12 bases spanning the gap.

The chain's CDR3 is CASSDSRGGNTIYF. The CDR3 DNA is TGTGCCAGCAGCGACTCTAGGGGGGGAAACACCATATATTTT. V is TRBV11-2 and J is TRBJ1-3; D possibly corresponds to TRBD1 (6 bases). The CDR3 spans 14 residues. The V gene lost 5 bases and the J gene lost 4 bases, with 12 bases spanning the gap. Germline CDR1 is SGHAT and CDR2 is FQNNGV.

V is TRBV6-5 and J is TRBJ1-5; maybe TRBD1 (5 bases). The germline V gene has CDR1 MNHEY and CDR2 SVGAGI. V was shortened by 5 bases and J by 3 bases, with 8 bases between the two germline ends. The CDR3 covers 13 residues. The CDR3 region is CASSPGNNQPQHF. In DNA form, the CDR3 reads TGTGCCAGCAGTCCAGGGAACAATCAGCCCCAGCATTTT.

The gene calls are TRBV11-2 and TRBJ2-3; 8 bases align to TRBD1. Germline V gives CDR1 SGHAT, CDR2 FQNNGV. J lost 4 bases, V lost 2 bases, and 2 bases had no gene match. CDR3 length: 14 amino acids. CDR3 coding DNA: TGTGCCAGCAGCTTAACACAGGGGGCAGATACGCAGTATTTT. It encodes CASSLTQGADTQYF.